This T cell receptor beta chain stems from a study of graft-versus-host responses after intestinal transplantation. Study at large: Grafts that recipients had were multivisceral, liver-intestinal, or isolated intestinal transplants. The recipients all started with anti-thymocyte globulin induction and then took tacrolimus and steroids for 3 to 4 years. Overall study findings and caveats: Early after transplant, HvG clones declined as circulating GvH clones peaked. Some patients had graft-donor T cell macrochimerism. In their allografts, the ratios of graft-versus-host to host-versus-graft T cell clones were high.

In regard to this clone: What it recognizes is unknown.

V lost 5 bases, J lost 1 base, and 15 bases lay in between. Per the germline V gene, CDR1 is LNHDA and CDR2 is SQIVND (reference sequence). The CDR3 spans 16 residues. Only in-frame clones appear in the TCRdb table, and some are missing; sequencing was by immunoSEQ multiplex PCR. The data show 43,000 or so clones, roughly 95% seen once. Here the sequenced sample was PBMCs, taken roughly 51 weeks after intestinal transplant. The sequence derives from a human patient who received an intestinal transplant, so some T cells may come from the graft donor. The chain joins TRBV19 to TRBJ1-3; a possible D gene is TRBD1 (5 bases). The DNA for the CDR3 is TGTGCCAGTAGTTCGGTTGCGACAGATTCTGGAAACACCATATATTTT. It yields the protein CASSSVATDSGNTIYF.